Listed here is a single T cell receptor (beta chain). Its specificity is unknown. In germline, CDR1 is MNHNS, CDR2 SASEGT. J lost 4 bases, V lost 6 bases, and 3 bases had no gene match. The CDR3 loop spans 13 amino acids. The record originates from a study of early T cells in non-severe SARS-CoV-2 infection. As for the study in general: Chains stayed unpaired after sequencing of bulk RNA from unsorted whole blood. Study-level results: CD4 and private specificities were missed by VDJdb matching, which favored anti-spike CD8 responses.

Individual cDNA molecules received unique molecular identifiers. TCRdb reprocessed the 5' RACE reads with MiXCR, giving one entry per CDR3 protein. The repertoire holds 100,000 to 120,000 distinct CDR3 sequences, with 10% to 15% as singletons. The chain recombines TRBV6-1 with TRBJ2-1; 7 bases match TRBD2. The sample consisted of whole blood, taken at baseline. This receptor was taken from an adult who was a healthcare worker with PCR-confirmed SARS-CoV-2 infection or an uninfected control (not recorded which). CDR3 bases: TGTGCCAGCAGGCTAGCGGAATACAATGAGCAGTTCTTC. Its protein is CASRLAEYNEQFF.